The 20 T cell receptor beta chains listed next were all sequenced from one sample in a study of cytomegalovirus exposure and HLA in healthy donors. Use of 60 Vbeta and 13 Jbeta primers characterized the PCR. TCRdb's table, derived via immunoSEQ multiplex PCR, lists solely in-frame clones and lacks some. Of about 160,000 clones in the sample, 75% to 90% were seen once. The sequencing input was PBMCs. These receptors came from a man aged 25 to 45 in good health and CMV-seronegative.

The chain employs TRBV28 and TRBJ2-7; D perhaps matches TRBD2 (5 bases). The ends were cut back, 4 bases at V and 6 bases at J, with 7 bases in the middle. CDR3 size: 11 residues. Germline lookup yields CDR1 MDHEN and CDR2 SYDVKM. CDR3 nucleotide sequence: TGTGCCAGCAGTTCCGAGGGCGAGCAGTACTTC. This encodes CASSSEGEQYF.

The rearrangement uses TRBV5-1 and TRBJ1-2; D perhaps matches TRBD1 (5 bases). The CDR3 extends over 16 amino acids. The V end was cut by 4 bases, the J end by 0 bases, with 16 bases between. Germline lookup yields CDR1 SGHRS and CDR2 YFSETQ. CDR3 amino acids: CASSPSASGPNYGYTF. CDR3 sequence (DNA): TGCGCCAGCAGCCCGTCGGCGTCAGGGCCTAACTATGGCTACACCTTC.

The gene calls are TRBV5-8 and TRBJ2-7; the D gene is possibly TRBD2 (6 bases). Looked up from germline, CDR1 is SGHTS and CDR2 is YDEGEE. The CDR3 is 15 residues long. V dropped 5 bases and J dropped 2 bases, with 17 bases sitting between them. The CDR3 protein is CASSFQGLLTYEQYF. Written as DNA, the CDR3 is TGTGCCAGCAGTTTTCAGGGACTTCTAACCTACGAGCAGTACTTC.

The chain carries TRBV7-9 and TRBJ1-1; TRBD1 is a possible D gene (5 bases). Germline CDR1 SEHNR, CDR2 FQNEAQ (reference sequence). The CDR3 runs to 14 residues. V was trimmed by 3 bases and J by 4 bases, leaving 12 bases between them. The CDR3 region is CASSLEGVGTEAFF. CDR3 in DNA: TGTGCCAGCAGCTTGGAAGGGGTCGGCACTGAAGCTTTCTTT. Variable domain in full (rest from reference TRBV7-9 and TRBJ1-1): DTGVSQNPRHKITKRGQNVTFRCDPISEHNRLYWYRQTLGQGPEFLTYFQNEAQLEKSRLLSDRFSAERPKGSFSTLEIQRTEQGDSAMYLCASSLEGVGTEAFFGQGTRLTVV.

The V call is TRBV9, the J call TRBJ1-5, with D unclear. This CDR3 comprises 14 residues. Trimming took off 4 bases at V and 6 bases at J, with 14 bases between the two ends. Germline CDR1 and CDR2: SGDLS and YYNGEE. CDR3 sequence: CASSPYSEGQPQHF. The CDR3 DNA follows: TGTGCCAGCAGCCCTTACTCTGAGGGTCAGCCCCAGCATTTT.

This clone is a singleton in its sample. This sequence joins TRBV5-1 and TRBJ1-2, with D uncertain. V lost 0 bases, J lost 3 bases, and 9 bases lay in between. Germline assignment: CDR1 SGHRS and CDR2 YFSETQ. The CDR3 extends over 14 amino acids. The CDR3 region has the DNA TGCGCCAGCAGCTTGGGGAGGGAGGACTATGGCTACACCTTC. Encoded protein: CASSLGREDYGYTF.

The genes are TRBV5-1 and TRBJ2-1; TRBD2 matches at 11 bases. V was pared by 1 base and J by 9 bases, with 6 bases of the junction left unmatched. This CDR3 contains 15 residues. The germline V gene encodes CDR1 SGHRS and CDR2 YFSETQ. The CDR3 spells CASSLYSGREGEQFF. DNA of the CDR3: TGCGCCAGCAGCTTGTATAGCGGGAGGGAGGGTGAGCAGTTCTTC. The entire variable domain, with the rest obtained from reference TRBV5-1 and TRBJ2-1, is as follows: KAGVTQTPRYLIKTRGQQVTLSCSPISGHRSVSWYQQTPGQGLQFLFEYFSETQRNKGNFPGRFSGRQFSNSRSEMNVSTLELGDSALYLCASSLYSGREGEQFFGPGTRLTVL.

This sequence joins TRBV5-1 and TRBJ1-5, with 9 bases matching TRBD1. Trimming cost V 4 bases and J 3 bases; bases outside gene matches: 5. The CDR3 sequence is 15 residues long. Germline CDR1 is SGHRS and CDR2 is YFSETQ. CDR3 residues: CASSLTGGINQPQHF. The DNA of the CDR3 is TGCGCCAGCAGCCTGACAGGGGGTATCAATCAGCCCCAGCATTTT. The full variable domain, in which reference TRBV5-1 and TRBJ1-5 provide the parts outside the CDR3, is KAGVTQTPRYLIKTRGQQVTLSCSPISGHRSVSWYQQTPGQGLQFLFEYFSETQRNKGNFPGRFSGRQFSNSRSEMNVSTLELGDSALYLCASSLTGGINQPQHFGDGTRLSIL.

The genes are TRBV9 and TRBJ2-5, with D maybe TRBD1 (6 bases). The closer fit of TRBJ2-7 to the DNA end suggests the J call may be wrong. The CDR3 contains 14 residues. Germline CDR1 is SGDLS and CDR2 is YYNGEE. The CDR3 sequence: CASSATTGYYEQYF. DNA for the CDR3: TGTGCCAGCAGCGCAACGACAGGTTACTACGAGCAGTACTTC.

The rearrangement joins TRBV27 to TRBJ1-5; D possibly corresponds to TRBD1 (6 bases). The V end was cut by 3 bases, the J end by 5 bases, with 14 bases between. Germline loops: CDR1 MNHEY, CDR2 SMNVEV (reference sequence). This CDR3 comprises 15 residues. The CDR3 bases are TGTGCCAGCAGTTTCTATCAGGGGCGGGATCAGCCCCAGCATTTT. Residues: CASSFYQGRDQPQHF.

This sequence joins TRBV19 and TRBJ2-1; TRBD2 is a possible D gene (5 bases). This CDR3 has 10 amino acids. Germline V gene lookup returns CDR1 LNHDA and CDR2 SQIVND (reference sequence). The ends were cut back, 5 bases at V and 16 bases at J, with 12 bases in the middle. CDR3 sequence reads: CASSSSMTFF. As DNA, the CDR3 is TGTGCCAGTAGTTCTAGCATGACTTTCTTC.

This clone showed up just a few times. The chain is built from TRBV10-3 and TRBJ2-2; D gene uncertain. CDR3 length: 14 residues. CDR1 is ENHRY, CDR2 SYGVKD, per germline. Trimming pared 7 bases from V and 1 base from J, leaving 10 bases between. The CDR3 bases are TGTGCCATCATGAACTTCCAGAACACCGGGGAGCTGTTTTTT. Residues: CAIMNFQNTGELFF.

This clone appeared once. The chain links TRBV27 to TRBJ2-1, with 9 bases fitting TRBD2. CDR3 size: 14 residues. V shed 1 base, J shed 9 bases, and the junction held 4 bases outside the gene matches. Germline V gives CDR1 MNHEY, CDR2 SMNVEV (reference sequence). The CDR3 loop is CASSLFERGVEQFF. The CDR3 DNA follows: TGTGCCAGCAGTTTATTTGAGCGGGGGGTTGAGCAGTTCTTC.

In this sample, this clone turned up once. The CDR3 reads CASSLGGLAQDTQYF. Here the CDR3 DNA reads TGTGCCAGCAGCTTGGGCGGACTAGCCCAAGATACGCAGTATTTT. The V gene is TRBV5-4, the J gene TRBJ2-3; 8 positions match TRBD2. Germline CDR1 reads SGHNT; CDR2 reads YYREEE (reference sequence). The CDR3 is 15 residues long. The V gene end was trimmed by 0 bases and the J gene end by 5 bases; junction bases not matched to a gene: 5.

This clone was observed once. This chain uses TRBV5-1 with TRBJ2-7; TRBD1 matches 8 bases. CDR3 length: 16 residues. V shed 4 bases and J 0 bases; nucleotides not matched to a gene: 9. Germline-derived CDR1 and CDR2 are SGHRS and YFSETQ. The CDR3: CASSPGTGWSSYEQYF. CDR3 bases: TGCGCCAGCAGCCCAGGGACAGGCTGGAGCTCCTACGAGCAGTACTTC.

The rearrangement links TRBV6-5 to TRBJ2-7; TRBD2 aligns across 10 bases. Germline trimming cut 8 bases from V and 5 bases from J; bases unmatched to any gene: 9. The CDR3 spans 14 residues. The V gene's germline CDR1 is MNHEY and CDR2 SVGAGI. CDR3 in amino acids: CASLGAGGPNEQYF. As DNA, the CDR3 is TGTGCCAGCCTAGGAGCGGGAGGGCCCAACGAGCAGTACTTC.

This clone was counted only a few times. V is TRBV5-1 and J is TRBJ2-1; D uncertain. V lost 1 base and J 5 bases, leaving 10 bases between the germline ends. CDR3 length: 14 residues. Germline lookup yields CDR1 SGHRS and CDR2 YFSETQ. Here the CDR3 reads CASSLLNGDNEQFF. As DNA, the CDR3 is TGCGCCAGCAGCTTGCTGAACGGAGACAATGAGCAGTTCTTC.

V is TRBV7-9 and J is TRBJ1-4; 7 bases align to TRBD1. V shed 3 bases and J 5 bases; nucleotides not matched to a gene: 9. Germline CDR1 reads SEHNR; CDR2 reads FQNEAQ (reference sequence). This CDR3 spans 16 amino acids. CDR3 loop: CASSLKIGTENEKLFF. The CDR3 DNA is TGTGCCAGCAGCTTGAAAATCGGGACAGAGAATGAAAAACTGTTTTTT.

The rearrangement uses TRBV27 and TRBJ1-2, with D maybe TRBD1 (6 bases). Trimming removed 8 bases from V and 8 bases from J, with 21 bases in between. The CDR3 contains 14 residues. In germline, CDR1 is MNHEY, CDR2 SMNVEV (reference sequence). CDR3 nucleotide sequence: TGTGCCAGCCAACCGGGGGGCAGTAAAGGCGGCTACACCTTC. It is translated as CASQPGGSKGGYTF.

This clone was seen a few times. This sequence joins TRBV5-4 and TRBJ1-4, with D possibly being TRBD1 (5 bases). The CDR3 length is 15 residues. Per germline, CDR1 SGHNT and CDR2 YYREEE (reference sequence). Trimming removed 4 bases from V and 6 bases from J, with 16 bases in between. CDR3 bases: TGTGCCAGCAGCCGAAATGTGGACACTTATGAAAAACTGTTTTTT. It yields the protein CASSRNVDTYEKLFF. The whole variable domain, filled in from reference TRBV5-4 and TRBJ1-4, reads ETGVTQSPTHLIKTRGQQVTLRCSSQSGHNTVSWYQQALGQGPQFIFQYYREEENGRGNFPPRFSGLQFPNYSSELNVNALELDDSALYLCASSRNVDTYEKLFFGSGTQLSVL.